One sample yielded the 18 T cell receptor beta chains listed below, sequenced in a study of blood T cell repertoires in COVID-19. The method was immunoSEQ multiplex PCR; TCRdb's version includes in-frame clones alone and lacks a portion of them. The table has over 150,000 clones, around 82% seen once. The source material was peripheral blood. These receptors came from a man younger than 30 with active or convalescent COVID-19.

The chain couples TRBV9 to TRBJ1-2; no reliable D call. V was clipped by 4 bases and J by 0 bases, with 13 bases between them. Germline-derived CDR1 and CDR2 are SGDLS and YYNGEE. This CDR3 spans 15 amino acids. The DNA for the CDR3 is TGTGCCAGCAGCCCCGGCGGGATAGCTAACTATGGCTACACCTTC. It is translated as CASSPGGIANYGYTF.

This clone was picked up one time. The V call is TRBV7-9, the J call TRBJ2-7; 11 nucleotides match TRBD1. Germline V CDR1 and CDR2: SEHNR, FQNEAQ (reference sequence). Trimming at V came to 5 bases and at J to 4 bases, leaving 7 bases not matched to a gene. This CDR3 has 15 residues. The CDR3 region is CASSRTGGAGYEQYF. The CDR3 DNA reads TGTGCCAGCAGCCGGACAGGGGGCGCAGGGTACGAGCAGTACTTC. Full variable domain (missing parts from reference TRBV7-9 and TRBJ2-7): DTGVSQNPRHKITKRGQNVTFRCDPISEHNRLYWYRQTLGQGPEFLTYFQNEAQLEKSRLLSDRFSAERPKGSFSTLEIQRTEQGDSAMYLCASSRTGGAGYEQYFGPGTRLTVT.

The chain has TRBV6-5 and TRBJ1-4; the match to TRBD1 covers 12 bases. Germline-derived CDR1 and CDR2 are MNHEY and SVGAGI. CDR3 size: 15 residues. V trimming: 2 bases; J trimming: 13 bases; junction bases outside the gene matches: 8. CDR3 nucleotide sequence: TGTGCCAGCAGTTACGGGGACAGGGGGCGAGGGGGACTGTTTTTT. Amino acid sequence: CASSYGDRGRGGLFF.

The CDR3 region is CASSVVGQSLETQYF. Written as DNA, the CDR3 is TGTGCCAGCAGTGTTGTGGGACAATCACTAGAGACCCAGTACTTC. The chain joins TRBV2 to TRBJ2-5; D might be TRBD1 (6 bases). The CDR3 is 15 residues long. CDR1 is SNHLY, CDR2 FYNNEI, per germline. Trimming cost V 4 bases and J 4 bases, with 16 bases left between them.

The CDR3, as DNA: TGCGCCAGCAGCCTCGGACAGGGAGGTAATTCACCCCTCCACTTT. Amino acids: CASSLGQGGNSPLHF. The chain carries TRBV5-1 and TRBJ1-6, with 8 bases lining up with TRBD1. The CDR3 totals 15 residues. Per germline, CDR1 SGHRS and CDR2 YFSETQ. The trim removed 4 bases at V and 6 bases at J, leaving 6 bases unmatched.

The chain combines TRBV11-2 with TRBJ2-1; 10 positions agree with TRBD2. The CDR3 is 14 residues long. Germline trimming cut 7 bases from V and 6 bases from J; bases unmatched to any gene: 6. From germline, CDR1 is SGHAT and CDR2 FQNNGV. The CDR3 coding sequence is TGTGCCAGCACCTTGGGGACTAGCGCCAATGAGCAGTTCTTC. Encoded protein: CASTLGTSANEQFF. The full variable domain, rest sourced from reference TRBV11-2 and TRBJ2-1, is EAGVAQSPRYKIIEKRQSVAFWCNPISGHATLYWYQQILGQGPKLLIQFQNNGVVDDSQLPKDRFSAERLKGVDSTLKIQPAKLEDSAVYLCASTLGTSANEQFFGPGTRLTVL.

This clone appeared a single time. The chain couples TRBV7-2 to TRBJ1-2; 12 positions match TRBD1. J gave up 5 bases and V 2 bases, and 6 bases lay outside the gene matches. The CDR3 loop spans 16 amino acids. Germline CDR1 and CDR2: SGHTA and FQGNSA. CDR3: CASSLSGTGGRYGYTF. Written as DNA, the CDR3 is TGTGCCAGCAGCTTATCCGGGACAGGGGGCCGGTATGGCTACACCTTC.

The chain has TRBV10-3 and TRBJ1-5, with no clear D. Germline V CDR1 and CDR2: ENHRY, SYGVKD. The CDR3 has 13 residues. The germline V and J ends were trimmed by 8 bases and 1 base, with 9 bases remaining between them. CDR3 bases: TGTGCCATCGGCAGGCAGAGCAATCAGCCCCAGCATTTT. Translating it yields CAIGRQSNQPQHF.

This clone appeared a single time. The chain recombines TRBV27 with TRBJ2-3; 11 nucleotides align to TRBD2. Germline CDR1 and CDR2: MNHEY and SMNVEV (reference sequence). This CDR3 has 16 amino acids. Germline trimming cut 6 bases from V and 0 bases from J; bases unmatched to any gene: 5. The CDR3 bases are TGTGCCAGCAGACAACTAGCGGGAGCTAGCACAGATACGCAGTATTTT. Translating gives CASRQLAGASTDTQYF.

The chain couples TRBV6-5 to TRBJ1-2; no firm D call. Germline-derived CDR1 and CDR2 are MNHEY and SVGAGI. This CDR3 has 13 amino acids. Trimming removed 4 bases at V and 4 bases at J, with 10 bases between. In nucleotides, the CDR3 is TGTGCCAGCAGTTTTGGGCCAAGCTATGGCTACACCTTC. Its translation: CASSFGPSYGYTF.

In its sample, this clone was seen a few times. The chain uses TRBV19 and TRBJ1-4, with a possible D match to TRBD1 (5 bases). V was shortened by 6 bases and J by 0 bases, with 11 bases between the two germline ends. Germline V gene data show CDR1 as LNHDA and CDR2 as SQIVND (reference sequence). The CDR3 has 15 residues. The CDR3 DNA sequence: TGTGCCAGTAGCCCGCAGACAGCAACTAATGAAAAACTGTTTTTT. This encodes CASSPQTATNEKLFF.

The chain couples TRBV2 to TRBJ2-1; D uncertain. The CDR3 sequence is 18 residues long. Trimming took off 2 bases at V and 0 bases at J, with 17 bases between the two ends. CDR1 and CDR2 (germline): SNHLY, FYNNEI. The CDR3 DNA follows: TGTGCCAGCAGTGAATTTTTGGCGGTCGCCAGCTCCTACAATGAGCAGTTCTTC. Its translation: CASSEFLAVASSYNEQFF.

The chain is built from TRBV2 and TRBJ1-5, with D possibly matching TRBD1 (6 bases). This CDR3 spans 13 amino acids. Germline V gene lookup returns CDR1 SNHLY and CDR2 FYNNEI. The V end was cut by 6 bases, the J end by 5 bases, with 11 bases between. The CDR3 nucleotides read TGTGCCAGCAGCTTCCAGGGGTATCAGCCCCAGCATTTT. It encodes CASSFQGYQPQHF.

The chain's CDR3 is CASSLGDRGFGYTF. CDR3 DNA sequence: TGTGCCAGCAGCTTAGGAGACAGGGGTTTCGGCTACACCTTC. The chain employs TRBV5-6 and TRBJ1-2, with 8 nucleotides matching TRBD1. Germline V gene sequence: CDR1 SGHDT, CDR2 YYEEEE. This CDR3 is built from 14 residues. V lost 2 bases and J lost 8; bases outside the gene matches: 8.

CDR3 loop: CASSEEMTGPMPLHF. CDR3 DNA: TGTGCCAGCAGTGAAGAAATGACAGGCCCCATGCCCCTCCACTTT. The V and J genes are TRBV6-1 and TRBJ1-6, with a tentative D call TRBD1 (6 bases). The ends were cut back, 1 base at V and 13 bases at J, with 17 bases in the middle. This CDR3 has 15 amino acids. Germline values: CDR1 MNHNS, CDR2 SASEGT.

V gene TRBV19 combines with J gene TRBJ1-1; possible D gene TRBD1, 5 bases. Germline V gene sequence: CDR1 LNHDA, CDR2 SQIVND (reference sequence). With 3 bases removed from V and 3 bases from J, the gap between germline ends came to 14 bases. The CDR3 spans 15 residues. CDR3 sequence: CASSISYGTDTEAFF. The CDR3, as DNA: TGTGCCAGTAGTATCTCTTATGGGACTGACACTGAAGCTTTCTTT.

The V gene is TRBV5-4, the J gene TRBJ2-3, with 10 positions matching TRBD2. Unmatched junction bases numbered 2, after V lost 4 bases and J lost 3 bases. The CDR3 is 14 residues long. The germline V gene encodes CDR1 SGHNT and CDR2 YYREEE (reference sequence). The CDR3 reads CASSTSGITDTQYF. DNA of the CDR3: TGTGCCAGCAGCACTAGCGGGATTACAGATACGCAGTATTTT.

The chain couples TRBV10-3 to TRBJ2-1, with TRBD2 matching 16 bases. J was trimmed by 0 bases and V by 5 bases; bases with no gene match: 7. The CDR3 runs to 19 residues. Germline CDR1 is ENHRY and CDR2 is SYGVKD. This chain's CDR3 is CAISPGLAGGVSSYNEQFF. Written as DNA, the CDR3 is TGTGCCATCAGTCCGGGACTAGCGGGAGGGGTAAGCTCCTACAATGAGCAGTTCTTC.